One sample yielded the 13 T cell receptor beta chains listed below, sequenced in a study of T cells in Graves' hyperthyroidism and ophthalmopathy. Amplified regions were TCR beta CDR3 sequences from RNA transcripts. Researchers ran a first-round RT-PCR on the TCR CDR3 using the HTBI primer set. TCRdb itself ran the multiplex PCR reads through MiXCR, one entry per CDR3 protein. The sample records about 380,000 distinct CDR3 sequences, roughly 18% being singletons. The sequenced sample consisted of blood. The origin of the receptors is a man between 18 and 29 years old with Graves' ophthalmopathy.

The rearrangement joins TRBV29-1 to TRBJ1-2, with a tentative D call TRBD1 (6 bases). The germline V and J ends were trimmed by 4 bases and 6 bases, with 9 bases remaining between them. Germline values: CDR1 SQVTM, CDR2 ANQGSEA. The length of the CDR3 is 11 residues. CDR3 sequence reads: CSVGGANGYTF. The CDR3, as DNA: TGCAGCGTTGGGGGGGCGAATGGCTACACCTTC.

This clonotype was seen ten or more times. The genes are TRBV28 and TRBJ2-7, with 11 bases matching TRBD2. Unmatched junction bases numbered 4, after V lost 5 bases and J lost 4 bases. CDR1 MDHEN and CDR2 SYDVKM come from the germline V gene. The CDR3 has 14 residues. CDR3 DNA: TGTGCCAGCAGTGTAGCGGGGGGGTTTTACGAGCAGTACTTC. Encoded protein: CASSVAGGFYEQYF.

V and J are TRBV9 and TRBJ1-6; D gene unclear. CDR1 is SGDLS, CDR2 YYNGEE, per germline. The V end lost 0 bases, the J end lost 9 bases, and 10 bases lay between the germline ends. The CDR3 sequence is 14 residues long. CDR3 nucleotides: TGTGCCAGCAGCGTAGGCGGGGAGGGTTCACCCCTCCACTTT. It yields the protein CASSVGGEGSPLHF.

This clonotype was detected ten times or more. CDR3 DNA sequence: TGTGCCAGCAGGGGCAAGACAGGAGGGGGCGAGCAGTACTTC. This translates into CASRGKTGGGEQYF. The V call is TRBV2, the J call TRBJ2-7; D may match TRBD1 or TRBD2 (6 bases each). With 6 bases removed from V and 6 bases from J, the gap between germline ends came to 18 bases. CDR3 length: 14 amino acids. The V gene's germline CDR1 is SNHLY and CDR2 FYNNEI. Filled out from reference TRBV2 and TRBJ2-7, the complete variable domain reads EPEVTQTPSHQVTQMGQEVILRCVPISNHLYFYWYRQILGQKVEFLVSFYNNEISEKSEIFDDQFSVERPDGSNFTLKIRSTKLEDSAMYFCASRGKTGGGEQYFGPGTRLTVT.

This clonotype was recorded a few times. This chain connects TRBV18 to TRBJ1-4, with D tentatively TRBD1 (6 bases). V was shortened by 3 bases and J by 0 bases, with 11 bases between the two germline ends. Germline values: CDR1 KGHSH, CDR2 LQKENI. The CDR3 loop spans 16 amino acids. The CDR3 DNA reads TGTGCCAGCTCACCCCGGGACATTGCAACTAATGAAAAACTGTTTTTT. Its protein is CASSPRDIATNEKLFF.

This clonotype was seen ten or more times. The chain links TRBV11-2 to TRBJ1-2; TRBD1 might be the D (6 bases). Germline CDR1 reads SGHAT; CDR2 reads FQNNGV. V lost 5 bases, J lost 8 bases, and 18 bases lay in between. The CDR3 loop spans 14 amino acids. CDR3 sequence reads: CASSPLQGLAGYTF. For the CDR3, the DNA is TGTGCCAGCAGCCCCCTTCAGGGGTTAGCCGGCTACACCTTC.

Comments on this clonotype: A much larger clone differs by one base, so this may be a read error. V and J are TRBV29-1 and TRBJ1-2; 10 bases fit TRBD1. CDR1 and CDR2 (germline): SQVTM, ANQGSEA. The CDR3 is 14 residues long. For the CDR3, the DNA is TGCAGCGTTATGACAGGGGGCGCGAGCTATGGCTGCACCTTC. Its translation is CSVMTGGASYGCTF.

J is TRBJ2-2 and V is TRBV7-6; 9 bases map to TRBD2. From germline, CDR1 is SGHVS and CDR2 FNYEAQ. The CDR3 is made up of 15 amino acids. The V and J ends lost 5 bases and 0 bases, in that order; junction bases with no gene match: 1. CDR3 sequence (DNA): TGTGCCAGCAGCCAGCGGGGGGCGAACACCGGGGAGCTGTTTTTT. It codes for CASSQRGANTGELFF.

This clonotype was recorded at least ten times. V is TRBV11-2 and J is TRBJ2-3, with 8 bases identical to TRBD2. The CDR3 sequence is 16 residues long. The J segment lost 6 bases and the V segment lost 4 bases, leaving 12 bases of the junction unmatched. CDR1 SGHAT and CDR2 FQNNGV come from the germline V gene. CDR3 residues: CASSSHVGGAFDTQYF. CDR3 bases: TGTGCCAGCAGCTCGCATGTCGGGGGGGCTTTTGATACGCAGTATTTT.

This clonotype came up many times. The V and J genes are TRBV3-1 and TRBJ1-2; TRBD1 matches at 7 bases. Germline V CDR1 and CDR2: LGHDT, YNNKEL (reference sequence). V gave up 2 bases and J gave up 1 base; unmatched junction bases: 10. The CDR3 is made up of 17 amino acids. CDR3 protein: CASSQLHTGAGNYGYTF. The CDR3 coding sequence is TGTGCCAGCAGCCAACTTCACACAGGGGCGGGTAACTATGGCTACACCTTC.

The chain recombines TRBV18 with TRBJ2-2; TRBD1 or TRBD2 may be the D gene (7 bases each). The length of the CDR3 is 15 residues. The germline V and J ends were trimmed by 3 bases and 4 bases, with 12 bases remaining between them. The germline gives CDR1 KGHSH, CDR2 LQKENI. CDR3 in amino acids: CASSPPGGATGELFF. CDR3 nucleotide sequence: TGTGCCAGCTCACCCCCAGGGGGGGCCACCGGGGAGCTGTTTTTT.

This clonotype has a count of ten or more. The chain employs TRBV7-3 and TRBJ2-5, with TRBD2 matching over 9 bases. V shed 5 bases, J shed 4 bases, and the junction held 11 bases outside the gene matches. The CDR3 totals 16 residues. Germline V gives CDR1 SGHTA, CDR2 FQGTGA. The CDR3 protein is CASSPQGAGGGETQYF. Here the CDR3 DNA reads TGTGCCAGCAGCCCCCAGGGAGCGGGGGGTGGAGAGACCCAGTACTTC.

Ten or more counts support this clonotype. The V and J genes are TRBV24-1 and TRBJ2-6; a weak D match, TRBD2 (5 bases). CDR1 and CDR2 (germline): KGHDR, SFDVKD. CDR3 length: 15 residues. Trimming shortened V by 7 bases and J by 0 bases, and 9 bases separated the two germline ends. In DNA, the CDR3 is TGTGCCACCAGCGAGGGCTTCTCTGGGGCCAACGTCCTGACTTTC. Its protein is CATSEGFSGANVLTF.